This T cell receptor (beta chain) is drawn from a study of siplizumab effects on memory and regulatory T cells. The count of this clone is one. The CDR3 extends over 21 amino acids. Germline V CDR1 and CDR2: SGHVS, FNYEAQ. Between the trimmed V and J ends, which lost 3 bases and 0 bases, there was a span of 27 bases. Profiled with immunoSEQ multiplex PCR; TCRdb holds only in-frame clones, not every one. The data show 45,000 to 50,000 clones, over 75% seen once. This receptor was identified in a human donor in good health. The chain carries TRBV7-6 and TRBJ2-1; no reliable D call. The specimen sequenced was naive CD8+ T cells sorted from blood. The CDR3 region has the DNA TGTGCCAGCAGCTTGTGGCAAGGCCGGTTCGGGCGGTCGAGCTCCTACAATGAGCAGTTCTTC. It encodes CASSLWQGRFGRSSSYNEQFF.